The source of this TCR beta chain is a study of metastatic and nonmetastatic thyroid tumors. Study context: Malignant thyroid and benign thyroid patients provided blood and tumor or nodule tissue whose repertoires were compared. The study, taken as a whole, reports: Relative to benign nodules, malignant thyroid tumors were reportedly characterized by significantly elevated TCR beta diversity in blood and tumor.

About this clone itself: Antigen specificity is unknown.

Authors' analysis steps: A distant-metastasis classifier for papillary thyroid cancer was built using CDR3 differences across clinicopathological groups. TCRdb re-analyzed the PCR reads using MiXCR. These V and J calls are TCRdb output, not the study's own analysis. The sample shows roughly 21,000 clones, about 28% of them seen only once. All patients were untreated before thyroid surgery. Material for sequencing was tumor tissue. This TCR came from a male donor with papillary thyroid cancer or a benign thyroid nodule (not recorded which). Some clones in this sample may be carry-over from other donors' samples.

This CDR3 is CASSQVVGRGEQFF. CDR3 DNA: TGTGCCAGCAGCCAAGTAGTAGGCAGGGGGGAGCAGTTCTTC. This chain connects TRBV3-1 to TRBJ2-1; 7 nucleotides align to TRBD1. The ends lost 1 base at V and 10 bases at J; junction bases unmatched: 7. The CDR3 contains 14 residues. Germline CDR1 LGHDT, CDR2 YNNKEL (reference sequence).